Sequencing of this T cell receptor beta chain was carried out in a study of blood T cells in healthy people across ages. The germline V gene encodes CDR1 SQVTM and CDR2 ANQGSEA. With V trimmed by 5 bases and J by 4 bases, 11 bases remained unmatched. The CDR3 sequence is 15 residues long. The authors ran a second PCR of roughly 6 to 12 cycles using a sample-barcoded 5' primer and a J-beta primer mix. TCRdb passed the 5' RACE reads through MiXCR, listing each CDR3 protein once. The sample carries hundreds of thousands of distinct CDR3 sequences, roughly 21% recorded once. This sequence joins TRBV29-1 and TRBJ2-1, with 7 positions matching TRBD1. The origin of this receptor is a man between 65 and 80 years old in good health. Sequencing used blood. The CDR3 here is CSVKKAQGQYNEQFF. In nucleotides, the CDR3 is TGCAGCGTTAAAAAGGCACAGGGGCAGTACAATGAGCAGTTCTTC.